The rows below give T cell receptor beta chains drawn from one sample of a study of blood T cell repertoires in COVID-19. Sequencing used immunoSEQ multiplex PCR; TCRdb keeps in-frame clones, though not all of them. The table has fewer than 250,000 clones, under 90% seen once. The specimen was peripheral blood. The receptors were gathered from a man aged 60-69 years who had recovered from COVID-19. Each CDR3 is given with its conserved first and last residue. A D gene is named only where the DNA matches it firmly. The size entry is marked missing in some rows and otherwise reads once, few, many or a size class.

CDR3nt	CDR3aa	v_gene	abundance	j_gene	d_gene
TGCGCCAGCAGCGGACAGGCTAGCTCCTACAATGAGCAGTTCTTC	CASSGQASSYNEQFF	TRBV5-1	.	TRBJ2-1	TRBD1
TGTGCCAGCAGTTTAACTGGCACAGGTGAAGCTTTCTTT	CASSLTGTGEAFF	TRBV28	.	TRBJ1-1	.
TGTGCCAGCAGTTTATCGAGGACAGTGAACAATGAGCAGTTCTTC	CASSLSRTVNNEQFF	TRBV27	.	TRBJ2-1	.
TGTGCCAGCAACTATACGGGGGGCCACATTAGCTGGGGCTACACCTTC	CASNYTGGHISWGYTF	TRBV7-9	.	TRBJ1-2	.
TGTGCCAGCAGCCAAAGGGACAGGGGAAACACCGGGGAGCTGTTTTTT	CASSQRDRGNTGELFF	TRBV3-1/TRBV3-2	.	TRBJ2-2	TRBD1
TGTGCCAGCAGTTATCCGGGACTAGCGGGAGCATCTTTACGGACAGATACGCAGTATTTT	CASSYPGLAGASLRTDTQYF	TRBV6-2/TRBV6-3	.	TRBJ2-3	TRBD2
TGTGCCAGCAGCTTAAGGCGACAGGGGAATGAGCAGTTCTTC	CASSLRRQGNEQFF	TRBV11-3	.	TRBJ2-1	TRBD1
TGTGCCAGCCGGGACAGGGGATACACTGAAGCTTTCTTT	CASRDRGYTEAFF	TRBV19	.	TRBJ1-1	TRBD1
TGTGCCAGCAGTTACGGGGGCAGTCTCTACGAGCAGTACTTC	CASSYGGSLYEQYF	TRBV6-5	.	TRBJ2-7	.
TGTGCCAGCAGCCTAGGACAGGGGGTCAACTATGGCTACACCTTC	CASSLGQGVNYGYTF	TRBV11-1	.	TRBJ1-2	TRBD1
TGTGCCAGCAGTCCCGGGGGGATAAACTATGGCTACACCTTC	CASSPGGINYGYTF	TRBV6-5	.	TRBJ1-2	.
TGCGCCAGCAGCTTCACAGGGGAGGCACCCCTCCACTTT	CASSFTGEAPLHF	TRBV5-1	.	TRBJ1-6	TRBD1
TGTGCCAGCAGCTTAGATGAGTACAGGCTCAGCGGCTACACCTTC	CASSLDEYRLSGYTF	TRBV11-2	few	TRBJ1-2	.
TGTGCCAGCTCACCCGCGGACACCTTCTACGAGCAGTACTTC	CASSPADTFYEQYF	TRBV18	.	TRBJ2-7	.
TGTGCCACCAGTGATTTGTCACAGTTCACAGATACGCAGTATTTT	CATSDLSQFTDTQYF	TRBV24-1	.	TRBJ2-3	.
TGCAGCGTTGGACAGGGGGGATACACAGATACGCAGTATTTT	CSVGQGGYTDTQYF	TRBV29-1	.	TRBJ2-3	TRBD1
TGTGCCAGTACGGACACCAAACATGGCTACACCTTC	CASTDTKHGYTF	TRBV19	.	TRBJ1-2	.
TGTGCCAGCAGCTTATTAGGAGGAGGCGGGGAGCTGTTTTTT	CASSLLGGGGELFF	TRBV7-3	.	TRBJ2-2	.
TGTGCCAGCAGCTTAGGGGGGCCCTTAGGGGAGAATGAGCAGTTCTTC	CASSLGGPLGENEQFF	TRBV11-3	.	TRBJ2-1	.
TGTGCCAGCAGACGACAGGGGGTGAAGACCCAGTACTTC	CASRRQGVKTQYF	TRBV12-3/TRBV12-4	.	TRBJ2-5	TRBD1
TGCAGTGCTAGTCCGCGGGCGACTGGAAACACCATATATTTT	CSASPRATGNTIYF	TRBV20-1	.	TRBJ1-3	.
TGTGCCGCCCGGGGAGCCACAGATACGCAGTATTTT	CAARGATDTQYF	TRBV28	.	TRBJ2-3	.
TGTGCCAGCAGTGGGCCCGGGACCTTAGCGGGGGAGACCCAGTACTTC	CASSGPGTLAGETQYF	TRBV2	.	TRBJ2-5	TRBD2
TGTGCCAGCAGCGGCGGACAGGGGACAAATCAGCCCCAGCATTTT	CASSGGQGTNQPQHF	TRBV9	.	TRBJ1-5	TRBD1
TGTGCCAGCAGTTCGACGGGATCGGACTATGGCTACACCTTC	CASSSTGSDYGYTF	TRBV6-5	.	TRBJ1-2	.
TGTGCCAGCAGAACAGGGAACACTGAAGCTTTCTTT	CASRTGNTEAFF	TRBV3-1/TRBV3-2	.	TRBJ1-1	.
TGTGCCAGTAGCTCAACAGGCAGCGGGGCCAACGTCCTGACTTTC	CASSSTGSGANVLTF	TRBV19	.	TRBJ2-6	.
TGCGCCAGCAGTGCGGCAGGCAGCGGGACTGAAGCTTTCTTT	CASSAAGSGTEAFF	TRBV10-2	.	TRBJ1-1	.
TGTGCCAGCAGCTTACAGGGACAGGGATACACCTTC	CASSLQGQGYTF	TRBV11-3	.	TRBJ1-2	TRBD1
TGTGCCAGCAGCTTAAAGGGGGCCACAGATACGCAGTATTTT	CASSLKGATDTQYF	TRBV7-2	.	TRBJ2-3	TRBD1
TGCAGTGCTCGTGGACTAGAAGAGACCCAGTACTTC	CSARGLEETQYF	TRBV20-1	once	TRBJ2-5	TRBD2
TGTGCCAGCAGCTTGGAACAGGGGGCGCATGCTTTCTTT	CASSLEQGAHAFF	TRBV7-3	.	TRBJ1-1	TRBD1
TGTGCCAGCAGCTTGATTAGCGCGTCCTATGGCTACACCTTC	CASSLISASYGYTF	TRBV5-6	.	TRBJ1-2	.
TGTGCCAGCAGCTTCCCCGGGCCCCGGGGTGGCTACACCTTC	CASSFPGPRGGYTF	TRBV5-8	.	TRBJ1-2	.
TGTGCCAGTAGTCCCAAACAGGGGGCGCAGCCCCAGCATTTT	CASSPKQGAQPQHF	TRBV19	.	TRBJ1-5	TRBD1
TGTGCCAGCAGCTCGTTCGCGAACACCGGGGAGCTGTTTTTT	CASSSFANTGELFF	TRBV7-9	.	TRBJ2-2	.
TGTGCCAGCAGCTTAGCGGGGGCTGGTTATGGCTACACCTTC	CASSLAGAGYGYTF	TRBV7-8	.	TRBJ1-2	.
TGCGCCAGCAGCCACCCGGACAGGGAGGGCGGCTACACCTTC	CASSHPDREGGYTF	TRBV4-1	.	TRBJ1-2	TRBD1
TGTGCCAGCAGCCCGACAGGGGGGTTGAACACCGGGGAGCTGTTTTTT	CASSPTGGLNTGELFF	TRBV9	once	TRBJ2-2	TRBD1
TGTGCCAGCTCACCACTTCTGACAGGGGTTAACACCGGGGAGCTGTTTTTT	CASSPLLTGVNTGELFF	TRBV18	.	TRBJ2-2	TRBD1
TGCGCCAGCAGCTTGGTCCTATCGGGAACCTACAATGAGCAGTTCTTC	CASSLVLSGTYNEQFF	TRBV5-1	once	TRBJ2-1	.
TGTGCCAGCAGACCCCGGAGGACGAGTACAGATACGCAGTATTTT	CASRPRRTSTDTQYF	TRBV6-5	.	TRBJ2-3	.
TGTGCCAGTAGTCCCGCGGGGGGGGCGAGGGAGACCCAGTACTTC	CASSPAGGARETQYF	TRBV19	.	TRBJ2-5	TRBD2
TGTGCCAGCAGCCCCCCCGGGGTACCCCCAGATACGCAGTATTTT	CASSPPGVPPDTQYF	TRBV7-3	.	TRBJ2-3	.
TGTGCCAGCAGTGAATGGGCAGGGGGCGTAAAAGAGACCCAGTACTTC	CASSEWAGGVKETQYF	TRBV25-1	.	TRBJ2-5	TRBD1
TGTGCCAGCAGCCTGACAGGGTTGGCAGATACGCAGTATTTT	CASSLTGLADTQYF	TRBV7-9	.	TRBJ2-3	TRBD1
TGCGAAACTAGCACAGATACGCAGTATTTT	CETSTDTQYF	TRBV3-1/TRBV3-2	.	TRBJ2-3	.
TGTGCCAGTAGTATCGAGGGAGCCCCCTACAATGAGCAGTTCTTC	CASSIEGAPYNEQFF	TRBV19	.	TRBJ2-1	.
TGTGCCAGTAGTACCCGGCCGCGGGACAGATACTCTGGGGCCAACGTCCTGACTTTC	CASSTRPRDRYSGANVLTF	TRBV19	.	TRBJ2-6	.
TGTGCCAGCAGTTTATTGGAGGGGTTCGGCAATTCACCCCTCCACTTT	CASSLLEGFGNSPLHF	TRBV27	.	TRBJ1-6	.